The T cell receptor (beta chain) described here comes from a study of shared clonotypes between healthy human individuals. Notes on the study in general: Only blood underwent sampling, and tissue repertoires likely differ.

A note on this clone: Antigen: not known.

The assay was run at deep level. Repertoires were generated with immunoSEQ multiplex PCR, while TCRdb's copy carries only in-frame clones and drops some. In the table there are around 700,000 clones, around 73% of which are singletons. Healthy and HIV-negative, the adult donors had no recent acute infections or vaccinations. Negatively enriched CD4+ T cells were divided by CD45RA into naive and memory. Sequences were obtained from memory CD4+ T cells sorted from blood. Subset of the sample: CD45RA-negative fraction. This TCR came from a woman aged 30 to 39 in good health.

CDR3 protein: CASSLGGEQGSPFPQHF. The DNA of the CDR3 is TGTGCCAGCAGCTTAGGAGGAGAACAGGGGTCTCCCTTCCCCCAGCATTTT. This chain links TRBV7-9 with TRBJ1-5; 7 nucleotides match TRBD1. In germline, CDR1 is SEHNR, CDR2 FQNEAQ (reference sequence). V lost 1 base and J lost 10; bases outside the gene matches: 16. The CDR3 is 17 amino acids. Full variable domain (missing parts from reference TRBV7-9 and TRBJ1-5): DTGVSQNPRHKITKRGQNVTFRCDPISEHNRLYWYRQTLGQGPEFLTYFQNEAQLEKSRLLSDRFSAERPKGSFSTLEIQRTEQGDSAMYLCASSLGGEQGSPFPQHFGDGTRLSIL.